Given below is one T cell receptor beta chain in context. Its specificity is unknown. Processed graft tissue released its intraepithelial and lamina propria lymphocytes. Assay used: immunoSEQ multiplex PCR; TCRdb lists only in-frame clones, some missing. This repertoire shows roughly 27,000 clones, around four fifths found once; its top ten account for 2.5% to 3.5%. The sample is drawn from a study of graft-versus-host responses after intestinal transplantation. In the study overall: Anti-thymocyte globulin induction, then tacrolimus and steroids for 3 to 4 years, went to all recipients. Study conclusions and caveats: In recipient marrow, GvH clones were found, and some appeared first in ileum or blood. HvG clone declines early post-transplant were associated with peak circulating GvH levels. Elevated graft-versus-host to host-versus-graft clonal ratios in allografts were recorded for patients with graft-donor T cell macrochimerism.

The CDR3 spans 16 residues. With V trimmed by 2 bases and J by 0 bases, 3 bases remained unmatched. Per the germline V gene, CDR1 is SEHNR and CDR2 is FQNEAQ (reference sequence). The source was ileum tissue, collected 98 days after intestinal transplantation. This receptor was taken from a human patient who received an intestinal transplant, so some T cells may come from the graft donor. The chain is built from TRBV7-9 and TRBJ2-7; 11 positions agree with TRBD1. CDR3 DNA: TGTGCCAGCAGCTTAAGGGGGACAGGGGGCTCCTACGAGCAGTACTTC. Translated, it gives CASSLRGTGGSYEQYF. Full variable domain (outside the CDR3, taken from reference TRBV7-9 and TRBJ2-7): DTGVSQNPRHKITKRGQNVTFRCDPISEHNRLYWYRQTLGQGPEFLTYFQNEAQLEKSRLLSDRFSAERPKGSFSTLEIQRTEQGDSAMYLCASSLRGTGGSYEQYFGPGTRLTVT.